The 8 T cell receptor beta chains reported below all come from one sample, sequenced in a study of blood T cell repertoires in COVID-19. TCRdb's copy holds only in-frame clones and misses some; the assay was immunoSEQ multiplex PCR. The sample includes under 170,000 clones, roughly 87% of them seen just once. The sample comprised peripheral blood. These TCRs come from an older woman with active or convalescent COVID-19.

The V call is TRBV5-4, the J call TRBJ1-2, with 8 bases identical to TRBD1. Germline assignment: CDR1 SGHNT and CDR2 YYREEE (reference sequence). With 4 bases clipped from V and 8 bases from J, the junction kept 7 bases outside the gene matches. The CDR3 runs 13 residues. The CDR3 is CASSQTGAVGYTF. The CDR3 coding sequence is TGTGCCAGCAGCCAGACAGGGGCTGTGGGCTACACCTTC.

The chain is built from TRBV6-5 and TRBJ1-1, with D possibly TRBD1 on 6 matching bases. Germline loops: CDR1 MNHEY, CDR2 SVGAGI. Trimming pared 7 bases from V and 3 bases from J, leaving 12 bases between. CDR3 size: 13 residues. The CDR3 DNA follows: TGTGCCAGCAACGATGCAGGGGACACTGAAGCTTTCTTT. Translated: CASNDAGDTEAFF.

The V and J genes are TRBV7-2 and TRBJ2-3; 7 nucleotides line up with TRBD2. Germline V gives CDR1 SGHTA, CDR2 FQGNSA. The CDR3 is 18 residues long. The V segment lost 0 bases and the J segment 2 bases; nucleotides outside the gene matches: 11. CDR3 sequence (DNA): TGTGCCAGCAGCTTAGCCTCTAAGGCTAGCGGTCACACAGATACGCAGTATTTT. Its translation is CASSLASKASGHTDTQYF.

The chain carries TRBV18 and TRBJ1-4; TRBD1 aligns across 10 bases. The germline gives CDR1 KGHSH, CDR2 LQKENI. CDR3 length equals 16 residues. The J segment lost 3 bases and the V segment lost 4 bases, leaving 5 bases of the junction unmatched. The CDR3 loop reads CASSLGQGNSNEKLFF. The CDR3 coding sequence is TGTGCCAGCTCACTGGGACAGGGGAATTCTAATGAAAAACTGTTTTTT. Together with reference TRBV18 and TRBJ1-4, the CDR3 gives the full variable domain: NAGVMQNPRHLVRRRGQEARLRCSPMKGHSHVYWYRQLPEEGLKFMVYLQKENIIDESGMPKERFSAEFPKEGPSILRIQQVVRGDSAAYFCASSLGQGNSNEKLFFGSGTQLSVL.

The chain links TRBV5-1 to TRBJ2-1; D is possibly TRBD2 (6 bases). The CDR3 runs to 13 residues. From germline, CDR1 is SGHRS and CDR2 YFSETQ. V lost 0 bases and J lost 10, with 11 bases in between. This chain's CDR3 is CASSLVGGLEQFF. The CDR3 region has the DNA TGCGCCAGCAGCTTGGTGGGGGGTCTGGAGCAGTTCTTC.

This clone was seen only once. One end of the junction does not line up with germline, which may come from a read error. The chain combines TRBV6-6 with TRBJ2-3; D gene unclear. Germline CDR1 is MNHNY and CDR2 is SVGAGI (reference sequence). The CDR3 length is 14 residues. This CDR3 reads CASSDSSSTDTQYF. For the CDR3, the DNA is TGTGCCAGCAGTGACTCCTCTAGCACAGATACGCAGTATTTT.

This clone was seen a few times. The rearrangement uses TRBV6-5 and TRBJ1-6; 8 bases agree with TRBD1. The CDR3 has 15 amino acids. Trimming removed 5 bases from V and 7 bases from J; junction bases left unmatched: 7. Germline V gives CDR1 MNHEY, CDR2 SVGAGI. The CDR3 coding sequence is TGTGCCAGCAGTCAGATCGGACAGGGAAATTCACCCCTCCACTTT. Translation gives CASSQIGQGNSPLHF.

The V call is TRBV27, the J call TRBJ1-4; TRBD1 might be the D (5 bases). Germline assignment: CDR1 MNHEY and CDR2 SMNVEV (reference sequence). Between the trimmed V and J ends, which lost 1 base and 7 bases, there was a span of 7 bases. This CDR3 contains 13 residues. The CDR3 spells CASSLWGGEKLFF. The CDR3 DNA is TGTGCCAGCAGTTTATGGGGGGGTGAAAAACTGTTTTTT. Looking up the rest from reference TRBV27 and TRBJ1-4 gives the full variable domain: EAQVTQNPRYLITVTGKKLTVTCSQNMNHEYMSWYRQDPGLGLRQIYYSMNVEVTDKGDVPEGYKVSRKEKRNFPLILESPSPNQTSLYFCASSLWGGEKLFFGSGTQLSVL.